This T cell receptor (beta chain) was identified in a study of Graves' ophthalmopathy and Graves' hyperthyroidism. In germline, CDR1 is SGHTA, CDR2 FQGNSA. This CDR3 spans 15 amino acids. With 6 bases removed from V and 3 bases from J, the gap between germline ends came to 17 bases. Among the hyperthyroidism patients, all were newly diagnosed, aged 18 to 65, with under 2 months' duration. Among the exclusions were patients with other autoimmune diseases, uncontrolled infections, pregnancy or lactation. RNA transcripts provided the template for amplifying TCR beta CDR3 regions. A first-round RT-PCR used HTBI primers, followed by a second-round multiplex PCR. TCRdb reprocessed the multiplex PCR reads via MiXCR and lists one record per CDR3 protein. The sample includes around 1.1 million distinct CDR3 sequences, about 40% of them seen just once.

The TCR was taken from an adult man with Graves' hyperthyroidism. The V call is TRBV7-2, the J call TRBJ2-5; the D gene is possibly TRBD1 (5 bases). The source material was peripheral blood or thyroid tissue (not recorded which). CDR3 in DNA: TGTGCCAGCAGTGGACACGGCGGCAGGGAAGAGACCCAGTACTTC. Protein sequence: CASSGHGGREETQYF.